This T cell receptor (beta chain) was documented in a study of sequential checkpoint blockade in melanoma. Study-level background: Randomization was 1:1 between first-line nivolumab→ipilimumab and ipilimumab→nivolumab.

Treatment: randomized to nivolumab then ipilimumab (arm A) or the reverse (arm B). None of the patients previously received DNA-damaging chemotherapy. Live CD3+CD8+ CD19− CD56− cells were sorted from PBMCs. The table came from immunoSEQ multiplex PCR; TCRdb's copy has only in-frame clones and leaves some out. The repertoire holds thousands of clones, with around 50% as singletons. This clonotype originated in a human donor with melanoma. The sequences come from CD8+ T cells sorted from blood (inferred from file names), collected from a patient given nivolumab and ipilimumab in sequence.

CDR3 DNA: TGTGCCAGCAGCTCAAGTTTAGGGGGTCCGAACACCGGGGAGCTGTTTTTT. Its protein product is CASSSSLGGPNTGELFF. The chain links TRBV5-6 to TRBJ2-2; D might be TRBD1 (6 bases). Germline V gives CDR1 SGHDT, CDR2 YYEEEE. The length of the CDR3 is 17 residues. V gave up 3 bases and J gave up 0 bases, with 15 bases separating them.